This T cell receptor (beta chain) appears in the sequencing data of a study of cytomegalovirus exposure and HLA in healthy donors. Broader study findings: Analysis was carried out at a later point, and it linked a missense DCLRE1C variant to TCR beta V- and J-gene trimming.

The length of the CDR3 is 15 residues. J gave up 7 bases and V 4 bases, and 8 bases lay outside the gene matches. Per germline, CDR1 SNHLY and CDR2 FYNNEI. This PCR relied on a set of 60 Vbeta primers and 13 Jbeta primers. The repertoire was sequenced with immunoSEQ multiplex PCR; TCRdb's copy has only in-frame clones and lacks some. The data show roughly 240,000 clones, more than 70% seen once. Only a few counts were recorded for this clone. Its antigen remains unknown. This clonotype was obtained from a boy aged 10-17 years in good health and CMV-seronegative. The rearrangement links TRBV2 to TRBJ2-1; 9 nucleotides agree with TRBD2. The source material was PBMCs. The CDR3 coding sequence is TGTGCCAGCAGTGTGTTAGCGGGAGTCCAAAATGAGCAGTTCTTC. This sequence encodes CASSVLAGVQNEQFF.